This T cell receptor (beta chain) was profiled in a study of blood T cell repertoires in COVID-19. Study overall: Collection of acute and convalescent COVID-19 samples took place in the United States, Italy and Spain. T cells, B-cell-depleted T cells, or PBMCs supplied cDNA or gDNA.

As originally analysed: Nucleated cell counts were estimated from reference gene primer amplification. Here immunoSEQ multiplex PCR was the method, and the copy in TCRdb shows in-frame clones only, minus some. V and J calls and clone size are given by that table; D and trimming were obtained from the DNA. The sample contains roughly 35,000 clones, almost 80% of which appear only once. Germline CDR1 is WNHNN and CDR2 is SYGVQD (reference sequence). V was clipped by 3 bases and J by 4 bases, with 12 bases between them. The CDR3 spans 15 residues. This TCR was recovered from a woman aged 60 to 75 with acute or convalescent COVID-19. The chain combines TRBV10-1 with TRBJ2-2, with a tentative D call TRBD2 (6 bases). Sequences were obtained from peripheral blood. This CDR3 reads CASSDQIGGTGELFF. The CDR3 bases are TGCGCCAGCAGTGACCAAATCGGGGGCACCGGGGAGCTGTTTTTT.